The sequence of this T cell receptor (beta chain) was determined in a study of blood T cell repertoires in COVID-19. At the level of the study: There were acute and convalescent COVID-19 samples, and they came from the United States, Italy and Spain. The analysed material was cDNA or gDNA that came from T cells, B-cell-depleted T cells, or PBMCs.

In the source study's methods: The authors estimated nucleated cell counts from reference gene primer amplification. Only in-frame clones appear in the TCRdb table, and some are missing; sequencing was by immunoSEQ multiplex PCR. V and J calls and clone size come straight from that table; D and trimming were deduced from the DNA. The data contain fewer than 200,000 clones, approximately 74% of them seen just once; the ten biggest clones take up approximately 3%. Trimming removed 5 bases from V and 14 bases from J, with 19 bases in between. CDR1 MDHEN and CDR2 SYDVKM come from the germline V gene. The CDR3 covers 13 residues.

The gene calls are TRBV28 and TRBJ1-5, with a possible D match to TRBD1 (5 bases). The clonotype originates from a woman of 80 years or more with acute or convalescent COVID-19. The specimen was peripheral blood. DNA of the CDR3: TGTGCCAGCAGTCGGGAGACAGCGATGTTTGAGCATTTT. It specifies CASSRETAMFEHF.